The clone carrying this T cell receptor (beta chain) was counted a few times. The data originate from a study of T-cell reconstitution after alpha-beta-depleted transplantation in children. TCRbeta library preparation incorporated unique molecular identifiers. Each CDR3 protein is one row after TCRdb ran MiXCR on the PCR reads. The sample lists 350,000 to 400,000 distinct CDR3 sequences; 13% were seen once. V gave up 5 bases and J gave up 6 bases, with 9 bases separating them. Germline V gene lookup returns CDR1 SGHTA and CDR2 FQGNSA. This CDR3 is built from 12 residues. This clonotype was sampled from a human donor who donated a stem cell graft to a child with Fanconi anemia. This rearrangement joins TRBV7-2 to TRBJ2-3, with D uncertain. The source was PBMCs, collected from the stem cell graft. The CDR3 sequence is CASSPGYDTQYF. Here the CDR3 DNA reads TGTGCCAGCAGCCCCGGATACGATACGCAGTATTTT.